This T cell receptor beta chain was obtained from a study of blood T cell repertoires in COVID-19. Whole-study context: Samples of COVID-19 (acute and convalescent) were obtained from the United States, Italy and Spain. From T cells, B-cell-depleted T cells, or PBMCs came the material, which was cDNA or gDNA.

The CDR3 spans 16 residues. J gave up 5 bases and V 0 bases, and 7 bases lay outside the gene matches. In germline, CDR1 is LGHNA, CDR2 YNFKEQ. Under the authors' procedure: Using reference gene primer amplification, nucleated cell counts were estimated. TCRdb keeps only in-frame clones here, not all; method: immunoSEQ multiplex PCR. That table is the source of V, J and clone size, and D and trimming were worked out from the DNA. The table shows about 34,000 clones, with 90% occurring only once. The V and J genes are TRBV4-2 and TRBJ2-3, with 8 nucleotides matching TRBD2. The source material was peripheral blood. The TCR originated in a man aged 55 to 70 with active or convalescent COVID-19. The CDR3 is CASSQDGGGPEDTQYF. The DNA of the CDR3 is TGTGCCAGCAGCCAAGATGGCGGGGGGCCTGAAGATACGCAGTATTTT.